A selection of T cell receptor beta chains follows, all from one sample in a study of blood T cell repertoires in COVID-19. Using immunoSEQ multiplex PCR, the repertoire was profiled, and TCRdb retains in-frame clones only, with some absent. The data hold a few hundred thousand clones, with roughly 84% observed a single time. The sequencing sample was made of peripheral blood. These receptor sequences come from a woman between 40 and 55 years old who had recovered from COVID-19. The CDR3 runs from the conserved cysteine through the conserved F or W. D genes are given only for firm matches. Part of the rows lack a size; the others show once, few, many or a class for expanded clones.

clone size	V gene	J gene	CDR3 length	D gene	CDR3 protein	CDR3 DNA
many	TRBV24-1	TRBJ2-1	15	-	CATSDPDTNYNEQFF	TGTGCCACCAGTGATCCCGACACGAACTACAATGAGCAGTTCTTC
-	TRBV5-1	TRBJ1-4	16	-	CASSSEVQGTNEKLFF	TGCGCCAGCAGCTCGGAGGTCCAGGGGACTAATGAAAAACTGTTTTTT
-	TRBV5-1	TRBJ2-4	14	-	CASSLGQTKNIQYF	TGCGCCAGCAGCTTGGGGCAGACCAAAAACATTCAGTACTTC
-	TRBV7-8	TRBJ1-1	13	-	CASSRGQYTEAFF	TGTGCCAGCAGCCGAGGACAGTACACTGAAGCTTTCTTT
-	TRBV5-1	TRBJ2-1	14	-	CASSLGGAYNEQFF	TGCGCCAGCAGCTTGGGGGGAGCCTACAATGAGCAGTTCTTC
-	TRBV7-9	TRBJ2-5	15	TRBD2	CASSLGSGGPETQYF	TGTGCCAGCAGCTTAGGTAGCGGGGGGCCAGAGACCCAGTACTTC
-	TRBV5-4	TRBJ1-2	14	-	CASSLSGQNYGYTF	TGTGCCAGCAGCTTGTCAGGGCAGAACTATGGCTACACCTTC
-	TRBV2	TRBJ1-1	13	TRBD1	CASQGVGDTEAFF	TGTGCCAGCCAGGGGGTCGGGGACACTGAAGCTTTCTTT
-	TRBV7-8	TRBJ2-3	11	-	CASSLDPVQYF	TGTGCCAGCAGCTTAGACCCGGTGCAGTATTTT
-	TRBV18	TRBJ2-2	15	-	CASSQIQARTGELFF	TGTGCCAGCTCACAAATCCAAGCCCGGACCGGGGAGCTGTTTTTT
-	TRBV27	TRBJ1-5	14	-	CASSLSYSNQPQHF	TGTGCCAGCAGTTTATCCTATAGCAATCAGCCCCAGCATTTT
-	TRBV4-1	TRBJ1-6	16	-	CASSQKTDSYNSPLHF	TGCGCCAGCAGCCAAAAGACAGATTCCTATAATTCACCCCTCCACTTT
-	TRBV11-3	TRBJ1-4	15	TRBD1	CASSSPGTGDEKLFF	TGTGCCAGCAGCTCCCCCGGGACAGGGGATGAAAAACTGTTTTTT
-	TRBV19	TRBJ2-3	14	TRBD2	CASRSAGGQDTQYF	TGTGCCAGTAGATCGGCGGGGGGGCAGGATACGCAGTATTTT
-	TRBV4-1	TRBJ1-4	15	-	CASSPADSFNEKLFF	TGCGCCAGCAGCCCCGCGGACAGTTTTAATGAAAAACTGTTTTTT
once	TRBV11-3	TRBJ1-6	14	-	CASSLVPRDSPLHF	TGTGCCAGCAGCTTAGTGCCCAGGGATTCACCCCTCCACTTT
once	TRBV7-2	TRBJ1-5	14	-	CASSQGNLNQPQHF	TGTGCCAGCAGCCAGGGGAACCTCAATCAGCCCCAGCATTTT
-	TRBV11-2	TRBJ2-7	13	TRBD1	CASGRQGTHEQYF	TGTGCCAGCGGCAGACAGGGTACCCACGAGCAGTACTTC
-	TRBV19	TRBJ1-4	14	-	CASSSDAPGEKLFF	TGTGCCAGTAGTTCCGATGCACCGGGTGAAAAACTGTTTTTT
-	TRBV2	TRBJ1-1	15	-	CASRPAPTAHTEAFF	TGTGCCAGCAGACCCGCTCCGACAGCGCACACTGAAGCTTTCTTT
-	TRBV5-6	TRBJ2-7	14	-	CASSLGLYLYEQYF	TGTGCCAGCAGCTTGGGCCTCTACCTCTACGAGCAGTACTTC
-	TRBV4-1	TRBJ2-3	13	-	CASSQDRGDTQYF	TGCGCCAGCAGCCAAGACAGGGGAGATACGCAGTATTTT
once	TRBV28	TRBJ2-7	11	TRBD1	CASSDRDEQYF	TGTGCCAGCAGCGACAGGGACGAGCAGTACTTC
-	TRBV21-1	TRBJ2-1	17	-	CASSSNSSPSSYNEQFF	TGTGCCAGCAGCAGCAACTCTAGCCCAAGCTCCTACAATGAGCAGTTCTTC
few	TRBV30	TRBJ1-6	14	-	CAWSVARGNSPLHF	TGTGCCTGGAGTGTGGCCAGGGGTAATTCACCCCTCCACTTT
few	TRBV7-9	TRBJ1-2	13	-	CASSLEGESGYTF	TGTGCCAGCAGCTTAGAAGGGGAATCGGGCTACACCTTC
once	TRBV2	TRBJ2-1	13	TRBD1	CASSEGQGFLQFF	TGTGCCAGCAGTGAGGGACAGGGATTTTTGCAGTTCTTC
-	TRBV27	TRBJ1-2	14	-	CASSLRTALGGYTF	TGTGCCAGCAGTCTGAGGACAGCCCTAGGGGGCTACACCTTC
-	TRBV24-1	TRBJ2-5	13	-	CATSDHYGETQYF	TGTGCCACCAGTGATCACTACGGTGAGACCCAGTACTTC
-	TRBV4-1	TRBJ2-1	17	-	CASSQDLGRGRLNEQFF	TGCGCCAGCAGCCAAGATTTGGGTCGGGGGAGACTCAATGAGCAGTTCTTC
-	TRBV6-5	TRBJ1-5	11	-	CASSQGGPQHF	TGTGCCAGCAGCCAGGGTGGGCCCCAGCATTTT
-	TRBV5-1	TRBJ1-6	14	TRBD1	CASRPDREDSPLHF	TGCGCCAGCAGACCAGACAGGGAGGATTCACCCCTCCACTTT
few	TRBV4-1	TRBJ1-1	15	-	CASSHRRQVNTEAFF	TGCGCCAGCAGCCATAGACGACAGGTGAACACTGAAGCTTTCTTT
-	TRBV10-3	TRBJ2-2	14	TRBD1	CAIRMDRDTGELFF	TGTGCCATCAGGATGGACAGGGACACCGGGGAGCTGTTTTTT
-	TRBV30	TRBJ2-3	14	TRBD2	CAWGRGGSTDTQYF	TGTGCCTGGGGGAGGGGAGGGAGCACAGATACGCAGTATTTT
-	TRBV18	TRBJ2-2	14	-	CASSRQENTGELFF	TGTGCCAGCTCAAGACAGGAGAACACCGGGGAGCTGTTTTTT
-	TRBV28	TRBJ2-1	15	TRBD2	CASSVTSGGAEEQFF	TGTGCCAGCAGTGTCACTAGCGGGGGGGCTGAGGAGCAGTTCTTC
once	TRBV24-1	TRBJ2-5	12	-	CATSDYRETQYF	TGTGCCACCAGTGATTATCGAGAGACCCAGTACTTC
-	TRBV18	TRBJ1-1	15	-	CASSSRTDISTEAFF	TGTGCCAGCTCCTCGAGGACAGATATTTCCACTGAAGCTTTCTTT
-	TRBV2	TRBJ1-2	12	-	CASREQGYGYTF	TGTGCCAGCCGGGAGCAGGGCTATGGCTACACCTTC
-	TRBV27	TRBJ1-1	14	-	CASSFQGWGTEAFF	TGTGCCAGCAGTTTTCAGGGTTGGGGTACTGAAGCTTTCTTT
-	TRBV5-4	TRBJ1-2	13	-	CASSPSSNYGYTF	TGTGCCAGCAGCCCGTCCTCTAACTATGGCTACACCTTC
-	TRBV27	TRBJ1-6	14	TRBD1	CASTSRQGGSPLHF	TGTGCCAGCACATCACGACAGGGTGGGTCACCCCTCCACTTT
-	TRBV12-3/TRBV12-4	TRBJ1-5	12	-	CASLREGQPQHF	TGTGCCAGTCTAAGAGAGGGCCAGCCCCAGCATTTT
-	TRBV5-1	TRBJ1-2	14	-	CASSLEEEIYGYTF	TGCGCCAGCAGCTTGGAAGAGGAGATCTATGGCTACACCTTC
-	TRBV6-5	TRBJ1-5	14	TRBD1	CASRDRVGNQPQHF	TGTGCCAGCAGAGACAGGGTAGGCAATCAGCCCCAGCATTTT
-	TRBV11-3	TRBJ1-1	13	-	CASSLQADTEAFF	TGTGCCAGCAGCTTACAAGCGGACACTGAAGCTTTCTTT
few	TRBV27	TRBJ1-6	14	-	CASRYSSYNSPLHF	TGTGCCAGCAGGTATAGCTCCTATAATTCACCCCTCCACTTT
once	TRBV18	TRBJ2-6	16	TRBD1	CASSRDSYSGANVLTF	TGTGCCAGCTCACGGGACAGCTACTCTGGGGCCAACGTCCTGACTTTC
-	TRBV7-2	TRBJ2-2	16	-	CASSHRAGTFSGELFF	TGTGCCAGCAGCCATAGGGCAGGGACATTTTCCGGGGAGCTGTTTTTT
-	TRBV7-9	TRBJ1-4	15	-	CASSSTGISIEKLFF	TGTGCCAGCAGCTCCACAGGGATTTCTATTGAAAAACTGTTTTTT
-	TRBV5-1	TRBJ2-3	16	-	CASSSLRGGGTDTQYF	TGCGCCAGCAGCTCCCTTCGCGGGGGCGGTACAGATACGCAGTATTTT
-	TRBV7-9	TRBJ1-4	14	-	CASSRNQGNEKLFF	TGTGCCAGCAGTAGAAACCAGGGGAATGAAAAACTGTTTTTT